This T cell receptor (beta chain) was sequenced in a study of neurological immune-mediated disorders. The wider study: Multiple sclerosis patients (n = 34) included around 31 with relapsing-remitting and 3 with secondary progressive disease.

Overall study results and limits: Association of the multiple sclerosis repertoire cluster with clinical or MRI features was not observed for any feature. The level of TCR clonal expansion was highest in patients with HTLV-1-associated myelopathy and lowest in multiple sclerosis, where it fell below the level seen in healthy controls. No sharing of CDR3 amino acid sequences was observed among expanded clones across subjects, suggesting private repertoires in all groups.

Germline CDR1 MNHNY, CDR2 SVGAGI (reference sequence). The CDR3 loop spans 12 amino acids. Trimming stripped 6 bases from V and 8 bases from J, with 13 bases between. This clonotype was picked up many times. Its antigen is still unknown. TCRdb processed the 5' RACE reads anew with MiXCR; each CDR3 protein has one entry. The table lists roughly 89,000 distinct CDR3 sequences, approximately 2.8% of them singletons, with 0.9% to 1.4% in the top ten. Input material: PBMCs. This TCR was sampled from a woman aged 30 to 39 with multiple sclerosis. The rearrangement uses TRBV6-6 and TRBJ1-2; TRBD1 might be the D (5 bases). The CDR3: CASRGGDWGYTF. CDR3 in DNA: TGTGCCAGCAGGGGGGGGGATTGGGGCTACACCTTC.